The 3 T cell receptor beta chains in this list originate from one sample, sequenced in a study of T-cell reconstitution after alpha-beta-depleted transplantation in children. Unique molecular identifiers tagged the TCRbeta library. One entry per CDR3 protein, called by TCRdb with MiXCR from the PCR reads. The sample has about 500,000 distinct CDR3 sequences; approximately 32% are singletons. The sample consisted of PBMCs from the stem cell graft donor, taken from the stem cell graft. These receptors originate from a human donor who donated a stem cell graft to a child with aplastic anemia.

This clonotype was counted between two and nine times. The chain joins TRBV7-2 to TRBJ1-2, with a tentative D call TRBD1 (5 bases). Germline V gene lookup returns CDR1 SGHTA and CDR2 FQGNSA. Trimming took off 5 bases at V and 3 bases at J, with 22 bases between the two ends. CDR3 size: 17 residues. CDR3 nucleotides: TGTGCCAGCAGCCTCGTCGCGGGACCGCTGGGGGACTATGGCTACACCTTC. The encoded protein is CASSLVAGPLGDYGYTF.

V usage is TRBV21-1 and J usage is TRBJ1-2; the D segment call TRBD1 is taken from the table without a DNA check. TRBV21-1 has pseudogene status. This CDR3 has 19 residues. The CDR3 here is CASSMPRPANRGRWYGYTF. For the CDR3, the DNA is TGTGCCAGCAGCATGCCGAGGCCAGCGAACAGGGGGCGTTGGTATGGCTACACCTTC.

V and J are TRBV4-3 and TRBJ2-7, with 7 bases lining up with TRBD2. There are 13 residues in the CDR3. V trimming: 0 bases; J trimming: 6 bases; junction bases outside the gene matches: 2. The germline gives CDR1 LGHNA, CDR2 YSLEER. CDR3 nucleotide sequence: TGCGCCAGCAGCCAAGATGGCGGGGGCGAGCAGTACTTC. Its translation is CASSQDGGGEQYF.